This T cell receptor (beta chain) was profiled in a study of spatial heterogeneity in lung cancer. Turning to the study itself: Each unique TCR and UMI combination was seen more than ten times on average in raw reads.

Time point: sample taken at primary tumor resection. Whole RNA obtained from tumor, nontumor lung or frozen PBMC underwent sequencing without sorting. Untreated early-stage non-small cell lung cancer patients, fewer than 85 in total, were the donors. Every TCR cDNA molecule bore its own unique molecular identifier. TCRdb itself ran the 5' RACE reads through MiXCR, one entry per CDR3 protein. Among more than 80,000 distinct CDR3 sequences listed, about 12% were seen once. This CDR3 comprises 17 residues. CDR1 is SEHNR, CDR2 FQNEAQ, per germline (reference sequence). V lost 4 bases and J lost 5, with 22 bases in between. This clonotype was observed a handful of times.

The specimen comprised PBMCs, sampled at surgery. The chain couples TRBV7-9 to TRBJ2-3, with D possibly TRBD2 on 6 matching bases. The source is a male donor with early-stage non-small cell lung cancer. CDR3 bases: TGTGCCAGCAGCTGGCCGCACGGGACTGCAACGGGAGATACGCAGTATTTT. This sequence encodes CASSWPHGTATGDTQYF. The full variable domain, in which reference TRBV7-9 and TRBJ2-3 provide the parts outside the CDR3, is DTGVSQNPRHKITKRGQNVTFRCDPISEHNRLYWYRQTLGQGPEFLTYFQNEAQLEKSRLLSDRFSAERPKGSFSTLEIQRTEQGDSAMYLCASSWPHGTATGDTQYFGPGTRLTVL.